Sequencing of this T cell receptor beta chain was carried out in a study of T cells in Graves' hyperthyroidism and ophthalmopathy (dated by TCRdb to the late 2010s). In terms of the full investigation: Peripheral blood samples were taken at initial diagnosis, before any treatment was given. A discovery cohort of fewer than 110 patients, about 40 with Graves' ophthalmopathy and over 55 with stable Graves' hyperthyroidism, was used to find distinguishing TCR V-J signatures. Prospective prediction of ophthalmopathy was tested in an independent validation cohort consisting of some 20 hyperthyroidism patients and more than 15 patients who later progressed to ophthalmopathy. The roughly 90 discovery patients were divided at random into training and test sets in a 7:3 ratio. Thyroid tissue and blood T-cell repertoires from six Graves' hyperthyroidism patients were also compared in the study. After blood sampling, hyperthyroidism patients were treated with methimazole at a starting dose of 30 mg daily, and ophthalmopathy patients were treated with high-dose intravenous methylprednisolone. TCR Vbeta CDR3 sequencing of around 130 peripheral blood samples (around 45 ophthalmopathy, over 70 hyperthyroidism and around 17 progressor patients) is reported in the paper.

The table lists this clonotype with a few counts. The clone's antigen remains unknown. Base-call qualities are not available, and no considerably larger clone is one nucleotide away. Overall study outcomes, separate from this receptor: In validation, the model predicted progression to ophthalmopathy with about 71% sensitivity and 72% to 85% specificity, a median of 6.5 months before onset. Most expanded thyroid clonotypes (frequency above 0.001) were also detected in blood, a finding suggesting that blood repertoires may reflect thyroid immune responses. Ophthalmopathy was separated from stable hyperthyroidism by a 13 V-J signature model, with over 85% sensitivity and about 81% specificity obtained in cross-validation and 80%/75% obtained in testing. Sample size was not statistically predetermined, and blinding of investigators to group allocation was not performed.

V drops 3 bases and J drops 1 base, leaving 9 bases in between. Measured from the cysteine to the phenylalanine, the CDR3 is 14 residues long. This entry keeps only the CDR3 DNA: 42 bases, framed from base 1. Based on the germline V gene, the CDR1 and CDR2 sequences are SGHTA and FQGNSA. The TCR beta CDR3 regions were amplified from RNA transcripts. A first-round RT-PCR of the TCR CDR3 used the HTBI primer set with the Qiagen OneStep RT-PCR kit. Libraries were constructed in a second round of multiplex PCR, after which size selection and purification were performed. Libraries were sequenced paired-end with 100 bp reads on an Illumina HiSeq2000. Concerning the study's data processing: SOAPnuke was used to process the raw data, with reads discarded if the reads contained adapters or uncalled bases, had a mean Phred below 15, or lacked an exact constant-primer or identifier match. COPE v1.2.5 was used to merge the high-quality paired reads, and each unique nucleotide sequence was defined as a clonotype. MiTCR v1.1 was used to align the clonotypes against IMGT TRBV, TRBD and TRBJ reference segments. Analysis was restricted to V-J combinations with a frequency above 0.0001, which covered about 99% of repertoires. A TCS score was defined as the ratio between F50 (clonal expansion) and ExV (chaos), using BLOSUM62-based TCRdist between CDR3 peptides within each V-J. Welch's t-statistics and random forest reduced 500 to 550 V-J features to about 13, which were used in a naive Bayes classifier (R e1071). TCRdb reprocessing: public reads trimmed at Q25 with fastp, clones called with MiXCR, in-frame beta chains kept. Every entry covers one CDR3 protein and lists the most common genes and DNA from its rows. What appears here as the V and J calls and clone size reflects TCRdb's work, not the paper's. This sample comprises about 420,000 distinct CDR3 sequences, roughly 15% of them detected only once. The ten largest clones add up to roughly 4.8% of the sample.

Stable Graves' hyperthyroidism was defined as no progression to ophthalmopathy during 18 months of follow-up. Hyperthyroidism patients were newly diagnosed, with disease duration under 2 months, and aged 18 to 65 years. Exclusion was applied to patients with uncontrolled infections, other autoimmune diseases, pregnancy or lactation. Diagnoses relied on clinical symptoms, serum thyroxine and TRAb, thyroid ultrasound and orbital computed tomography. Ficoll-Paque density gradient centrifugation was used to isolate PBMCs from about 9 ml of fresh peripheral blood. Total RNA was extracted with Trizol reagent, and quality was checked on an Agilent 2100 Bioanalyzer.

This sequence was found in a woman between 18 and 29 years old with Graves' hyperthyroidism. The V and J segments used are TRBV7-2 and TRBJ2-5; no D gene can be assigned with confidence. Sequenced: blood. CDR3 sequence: CASSFFASQETQYF. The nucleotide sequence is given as TGTGCCAGCAGCTTTTTCGCTAGCCAAGAGACCCAGTACTTC.